The T cell receptor beta chain described here comes from a study of T cells in Graves' hyperthyroidism and ophthalmopathy. RNA transcripts were the template for amplifying TCR beta CDR3 regions. In the first-round RT-PCR of the TCR CDR3, the HTBI primer set was used. TCRdb processed the multiplex PCR reads anew with MiXCR; each CDR3 protein has one entry. The table shows around 800,000 distinct CDR3 sequences, with 35% to 45% occurring only once. Germline V CDR1 and CDR2: DFQATT, SNEGSKA (reference sequence). CDR3 length: 16 amino acids. V was cut by 4 bases and J by 4 bases, with 22 bases left in between.

V is TRBV20-1 and J is TRBJ1-2, with D possibly matching TRBD1 (6 bases). Sequenced input: blood. The clonotype originates from a man aged 18-30 years with Graves' hyperthyroidism. CDR3: CSATPGAGEGAYGYTF. The CDR3 DNA sequence: TGCAGTGCTACCCCGGGGGCAGGCGAGGGAGCCTATGGCTACACCTTC.